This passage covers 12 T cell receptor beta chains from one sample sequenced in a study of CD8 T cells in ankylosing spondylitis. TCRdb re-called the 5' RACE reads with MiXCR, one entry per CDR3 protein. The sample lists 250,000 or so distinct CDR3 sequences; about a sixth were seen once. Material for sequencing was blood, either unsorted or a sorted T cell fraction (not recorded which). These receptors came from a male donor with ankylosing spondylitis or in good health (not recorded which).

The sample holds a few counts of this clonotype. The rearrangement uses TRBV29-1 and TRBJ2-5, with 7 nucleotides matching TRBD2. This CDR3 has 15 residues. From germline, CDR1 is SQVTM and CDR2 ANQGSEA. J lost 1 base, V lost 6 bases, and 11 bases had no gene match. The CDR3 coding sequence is TGCAGCGTAAAGGCTCGGGGGGACTTCCAAGAGACCCAGTACTTC. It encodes CSVKARGDFQETQYF.

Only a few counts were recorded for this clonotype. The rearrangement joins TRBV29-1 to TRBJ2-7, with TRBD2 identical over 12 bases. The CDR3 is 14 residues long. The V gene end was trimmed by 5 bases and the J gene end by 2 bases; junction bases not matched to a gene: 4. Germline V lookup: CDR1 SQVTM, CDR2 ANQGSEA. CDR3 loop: CSVRGLAGTYEQYF. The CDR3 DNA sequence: TGCAGCGTTCGCGGACTAGCGGGGACCTACGAGCAGTACTTC.

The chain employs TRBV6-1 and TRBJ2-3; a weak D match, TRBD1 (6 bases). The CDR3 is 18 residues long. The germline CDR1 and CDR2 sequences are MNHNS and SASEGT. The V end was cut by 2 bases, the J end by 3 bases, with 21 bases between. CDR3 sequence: CASSERQAAVDWTDTQYF. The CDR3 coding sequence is TGTGCCAGCAGTGAAAGACAGGCAGCAGTAGATTGGACAGATACGCAGTATTTT.

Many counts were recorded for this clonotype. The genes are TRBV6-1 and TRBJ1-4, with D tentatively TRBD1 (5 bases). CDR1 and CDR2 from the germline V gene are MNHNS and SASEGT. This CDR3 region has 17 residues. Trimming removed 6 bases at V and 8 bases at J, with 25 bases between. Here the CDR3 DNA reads TGTGCCAGCAGCCGGAATGGAGGGGCCGGCGGGGGGGAAAAACTGTTTTTT. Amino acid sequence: CASSRNGGAGGGEKLFF.

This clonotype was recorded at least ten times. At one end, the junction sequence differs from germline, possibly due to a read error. CDR3 sequence: CSVEGSTGTSGSNEQFF. In DNA, the CDR3 is TGCAGCGTCGAAGGGAGCACCGGGACTAGCGGGTCGAATGAGCAGTTCTTC. J is TRBJ2-1 and V is TRBV29-1, with 12 bases aligning to TRBD2. The length of the CDR3 is 17 residues. Germline V gives CDR1 SQVTM, CDR2 ANQGSEA.

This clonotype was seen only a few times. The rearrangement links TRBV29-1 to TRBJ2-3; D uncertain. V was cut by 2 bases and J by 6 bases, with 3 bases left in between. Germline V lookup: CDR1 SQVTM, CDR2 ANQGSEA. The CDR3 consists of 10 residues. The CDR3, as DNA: TGCAGCGTTGAATGGGATACGCAGTATTTT. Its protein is CSVEWDTQYF.

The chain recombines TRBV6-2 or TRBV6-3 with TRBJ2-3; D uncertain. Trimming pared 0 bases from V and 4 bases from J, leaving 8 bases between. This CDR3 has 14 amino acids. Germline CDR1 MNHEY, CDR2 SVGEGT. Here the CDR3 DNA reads TGTGCCAGCAGTTACTCGATCTTCCCAGATACGCAGTATTTT. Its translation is CASSYSIFPDTQYF.

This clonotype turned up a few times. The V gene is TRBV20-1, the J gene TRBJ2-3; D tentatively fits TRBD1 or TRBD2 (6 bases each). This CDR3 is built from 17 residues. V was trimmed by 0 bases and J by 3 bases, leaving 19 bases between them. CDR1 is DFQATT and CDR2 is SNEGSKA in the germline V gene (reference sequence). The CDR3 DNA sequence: TGCAGTGCTAGAGATGACCCTTGGGGGGCGGTGACAGATACGCAGTATTTT. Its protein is CSARDDPWGAVTDTQYF.

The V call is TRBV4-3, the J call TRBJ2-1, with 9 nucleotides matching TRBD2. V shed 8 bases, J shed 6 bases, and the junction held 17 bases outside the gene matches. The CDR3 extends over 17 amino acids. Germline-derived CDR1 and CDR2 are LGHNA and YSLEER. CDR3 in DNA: TGCGCCAGCGGAAATTGGGCGGGAGGGGACACGGTCAATGAGCAGTTCTTC. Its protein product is CASGNWAGGDTVNEQFF.

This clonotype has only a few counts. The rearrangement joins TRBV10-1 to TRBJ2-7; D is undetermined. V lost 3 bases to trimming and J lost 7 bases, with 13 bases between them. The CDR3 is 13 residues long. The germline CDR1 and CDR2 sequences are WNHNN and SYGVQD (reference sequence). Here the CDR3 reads CASSDGPDHEQYF. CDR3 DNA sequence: TGCGCCAGCAGTGATGGGCCAGACCATGAGCAGTACTTC.

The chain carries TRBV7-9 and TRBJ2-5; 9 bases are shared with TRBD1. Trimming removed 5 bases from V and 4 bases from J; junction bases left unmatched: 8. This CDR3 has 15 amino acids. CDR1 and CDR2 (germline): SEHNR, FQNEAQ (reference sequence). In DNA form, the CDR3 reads TGTGCCAGCAGCCGGGACAGGGTCACAAGAGAGACCCAGTACTTC. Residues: CASSRDRVTRETQYF. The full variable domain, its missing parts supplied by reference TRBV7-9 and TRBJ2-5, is DTGVSQNPRHKITKRGQNVTFRCDPISEHNRLYWYRQTLGQGPEFLTYFQNEAQLEKSRLLSDRFSAERPKGSFSTLEIQRTEQGDSAMYLCASSRDRVTRETQYFGPGTRLLVL.

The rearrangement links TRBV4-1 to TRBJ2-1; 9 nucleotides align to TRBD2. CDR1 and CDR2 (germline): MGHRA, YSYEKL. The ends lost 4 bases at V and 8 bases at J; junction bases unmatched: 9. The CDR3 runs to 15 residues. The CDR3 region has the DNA TGCGCCAGCAGCCCCGTTAGCGGGAGTACCGATGAGCAGTTCTTC. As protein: CASSPVSGSTDEQFF.